The rows below give T cell receptor beta chains drawn from one sample of a study of identical twins. A single record per CDR3 protein comes from TCRdb applying MiXCR to the 5' RACE reads. The table records fewer than 250,000 distinct CDR3 sequences, approximately 7% of them present only once. This sample was shared with a second study, whose subject was yellow fever vaccine responses in identical twins.

Material: memory (CD45RO+) T cells sorted from blood. The receptors were sampled from a woman aged 18-29 years in good health. The CDR3 runs from the conserved cysteine through the conserved F or W. D genes are given only for firm matches. Rows may omit the clone size; those that give it use once, few, many or a size class.

clone size	D gene	V gene	J gene	CDR3 DNA	CDR3 protein
-	-	TRBV25-1	TRBJ1-6	TGTGCCAGCAGTGAATGGGGGGGGGGCCGGCATTCACCCCTCCACTTT	CASSEWGGGRHSPLHF
many	TRBD1	TRBV2	TRBJ2-2	TGTGCCAGCAGGCCCGGGACAGTTTCGACCGGGGAGCTGTTTTTT	CASRPGTVSTGELFF
-	-	TRBV9	TRBJ2-2	TGTGCCAGCAGCGTGAAGTCAACCGGGGAGCTGTTTTTT	CASSVKSTGELFF
-	-	TRBV5-6	TRBJ2-5	TGTGCCAGCTTCCAGAACCGCGGGGCGGAGACCCAGTACTTC	CASFQNRGAETQYF
-	-	TRBV7-2	TRBJ1-5	TGTGCCAGCAGACCCCGAGGGGGCAATCAGCCCCAGCATTTT	CASRPRGGNQPQHF
few	-	TRBV20-1	TRBJ1-2	TGCAGTGCTAGTCAGGCAGGAGGGAACTATGGCTACACCTTC	CSASQAGGNYGYTF
-	-	TRBV7-9	TRBJ2-7	TGTGCCAGCCGGGGGAACAGGATCTACGAGCAGTACTTC	CASRGNRIYEQYF
many	-	TRBV5-1	TRBJ2-3	TGCGCCAGCAGCTTCTCAGGGGCCTCTCCCGCAGATACGCAGTATTTT	CASSFSGASPADTQYF
-	TRBD2	TRBV27	TRBJ2-1	TGTGCCAGCAGAATTAGCGGGACAAGCTCCTACAATGAGCAGTTCTTC	CASRISGTSSYNEQFF
-	-	TRBV5-5	TRBJ2-6	TGTGCCAGCAGCTCGGGACGGAGCTCTGGGGCCAACGTCCTGACTTTC	CASSSGRSSGANVLTF
-	TRBD2	TRBV6-1	TRBJ2-5	TGTGCCAGCAGTCTCTCCCCCGGGGGGGCCAAGACCCAGTACTTC	CASSLSPGGAKTQYF
many	-	TRBV10-3	TRBJ2-2	TGTGCCATCAAGACTCTCGGAAACACCGGGGAGCTGTTTTTT	CAIKTLGNTGELFF
few	TRBD1	TRBV20-1	TRBJ1-2	TGCAGTGCTAGCGGACAGGGGAATAACTATGGCTACACCTTC	CSASGQGNNYGYTF
many	-	TRBV10-3	TRBJ1-1	TGTGCCATCAAAGAGGACAGTGAAGCTTTCTTT	CAIKEDSEAFF
many	TRBD2	TRBV29-1	TRBJ2-3	TGCAGCGGGACTAGCGGGAGTGATACGCAGTATTTT	CSGTSGSDTQYF
few	-	TRBV12-3/TRBV12-4	TRBJ2-3	TGTGCCAGCAGTTTCCGGCAGGTTAGCACAGATACGCAGTATTTT	CASSFRQVSTDTQYF
few	-	TRBV28	TRBJ1-2	TGTGCCAGCAGTTTTGGGTTGCACCGGGGCCCCTATGGCTACACCTTC	CASSFGLHRGPYGYTF
many	TRBD1	TRBV12-3/TRBV12-4	TRBJ1-3	TGTGCCAGCAAATCAGGGACAGGCCGAAACACCATATATTTT	CASKSGTGRNTIYF
few	-	TRBV5-1	TRBJ1-1	TGCGCCAGCAGCTGGGAGGGGGGGGACAACCCGGTCACTGAAGCTTTCTTT	CASSWEGGDNPVTEAFF
-	-	TRBV20-1	TRBJ2-2	TGCAGTGCTAGAGATACCGGGCAGGACACCGGGGAGCTGTTTTTT	CSARDTGQDTGELFF
many	-	TRBV4-1	TRBJ2-3	TGCGCCAGCAGCCACCGGGACAAAGCCCGCACAGATACGCAGTATTTT	CASSHRDKARTDTQYF
-	-	TRBV12-3/TRBV12-4	TRBJ2-1	TGTGCCAGCAGGGGGTCATACGAGCAGTTCTTC	CASRGSYEQFF
-	-	TRBV3-1	TRBJ2-7	TGTGCCAGCAGCCAAGCTCCTTCGGACAGCTACGAGCAGTACTTC	CASSQAPSDSYEQYF
-	-	TRBV27	TRBJ1-4	TGTGCCAGCAGGGACCGACCGAATGAAAAACTGTTTTTT	CASRDRPNEKLFF
few	-	TRBV4-2	TRBJ2-6	TGTGCCAGCAGCCCCAACCGCGGGGAGGATGGGGCCAACGTCCTGACTTTC	CASSPNRGEDGANVLTF
many	-	TRBV7-8	TRBJ1-5	TGTGCCAGCAGCTTAGCCCCAGCGGGGATTCAGCCCCAGCATTTT	CASSLAPAGIQPQHF
few	-	TRBV6-1	TRBJ2-3	TGTGCCAGCAGTGACGCCCGCCTCCCAGGGAGCACAGATACGCAGTATTTT	CASSDARLPGSTDTQYF
many	TRBD2	TRBV12-3/TRBV12-4	TRBJ2-2	TGTGCCAGCAGTTACCTAGCGGGAGTCGCGACCGGGGAGCTGTTTTTT	CASSYLAGVATGELFF
many	-	TRBV21-1	TRBJ1-2	TGTGCCAGCATCAAGGGGGGATATGGCTACACCTTC	CASIKGGYGYTF
-	TRBD2	TRBV3-1	TRBJ2-1	TGTGCCAGCACCCGGCGGGGGGGCTCCTACAATGAGCAGTTCTTC	CASTRRGGSYNEQFF
-	TRBD2	TRBV28	TRBJ2-3	TGTGCCAGCAGTTTAGCCGGACTAGCGGGAGTTGATGATACGCAGTATTTT	CASSLAGLAGVDDTQYF
few	-	TRBV27	TRBJ1-5	TGTGCCAGCAGTTTATCGGAGTATCAGCCCCAGCATTTT	CASSLSEYQPQHF
few	TRBD2	TRBV7-2	TRBJ2-3	TGTGCCAGCAGCACTCGACTAGCGGGGATAGCAGATACGCAGTATTTT	CASSTRLAGIADTQYF
many	TRBD1	TRBV15	TRBJ2-6	TGTGCCACCAGCAGAACAGGGGCTGGGGCCAACGTCCTGACTTTC	CATSRTGAGANVLTF
-	TRBD2	TRBV12-3/TRBV12-4	TRBJ2-3	TGTGCCAGCAGTTTTGGAGCGGGAGGGCCGCCTGGCACAGATACGCAGTATTTT	CASSFGAGGPPGTDTQYF
-	TRBD2	TRBV10-3	TRBJ2-7	TGTGCCATCAGTGAGTCAGCTAGCGGCGCCTACGAGCAGTACTTC	CAISESASGAYEQYF
few	-	TRBV20-1	TRBJ1-1	TGCAGTGTCTGGGGAGGGGGCACTGAAGCTTTCTTT	CSVWGGGTEAFF